This record covers a single T cell receptor beta chain. The source of the sample is a study of CD8 T cells in Susac syndrome. Trimming cost V 8 bases and J 0 bases, with 11 bases left between them. The CDR3 covers 14 residues. CDR1 is ENHRY and CDR2 is SYGVKD in the germline V gene. It was with random hexamers that 0.5 to 1 ug RNA was reverse transcribed. MiXCR, applied by TCRdb to the immunoSEQ multiplex PCR reads, yields one record per CDR3 protein. The data hold about 300,000 distinct CDR3 sequences, with roughly 85% observed a single time. The CD8+ and CD4+ T cells were negatively isolated, with the TEMRA cells enriched by FACS.

The sequencing input was CD8+ T cells from PBMCs. The chain is built from TRBV10-3 and TRBJ2-1, with D perhaps TRBD2 (5 bases). The receptor's source is a human donor with multiple sclerosis. CDR3 coding DNA: TGTGCCATCGGTCTAGCAGGCTCCTACAATGAGCAGTTCTTC. This encodes CAIGLAGSYNEQFF.